This entry concerns a single T cell receptor beta chain. What this receptor recognizes is not known. These data are taken from a study of monozygotic twins with inflammatory bowel disease (dated by TCRdb to between 2018 and 2020). With respect to the entire study: A total of approximately 30 monozygotic twin pairs were included in the full study, comprising nine German pairs (four IBD-concordant, five IBD-discordant) and 19 IBD-discordant Danish pairs. The search for disease-associated traits relied mainly on comparing IBD patients with their genetically identical healthy co-twins within discordant pairs. Each individual had, on average, about 151 000 unique TCRalpha sequences and 181 000 unique TCRbeta sequences available for analysis. On the study overall, not on this receptor specifically: No single strong signal or clonotype linked to IBD turned up in the results, so the idea that one exists was not supported. The analysis was unable to tell different T cell subtypes apart. A decrease in TCRbeta repertoire diversity, as measured by inverse Simpson index, was observed in IBD patients compared with their healthy co-twins. Compared with healthy twins, IBD patients had fewer clonotypes in common with other individuals, a difference most pronounced in patients showing signs of disease activity. Repertoire similarity did not differ between concordant and discordant twins, which could be due to limited statistical power. Because patients were on differing immunosuppressive treatments, the repertoires may have picked up extra background noise and inter-individual variability.

Libraries were built with 5' RACE. The input for every TCR library was roughly 3.5 ug of total RNA. For each sample, cDNA synthesis was carried out in eight separate reactions using SMARTScribe reverse transcriptase. Unique molecular identifiers containing a 6-nucleotide sample barcode were introduced through template switching during cDNA synthesis. TCRalpha and TCRbeta cDNA was amplified in two nested PCRs of 16 and 9 cycles, and bead purification was carried out after each PCR. Before amplification, the cDNA was treated with uracil DNA-glycosylase and purified using the QIAquick PCR purification kit. In the second PCR, Illumina TruSeq-compatible adapters and sample-specific barcodes were added. TapeStation and Qubit were used to check library quality and concentration, and around 5.2 ng of each library went into the pool. Sequencing of pooled libraries was carried out on an Illumina HiSeq2500 single-index Rapid Run using 2 x 100 bp reads and custom sequencing primers. For the original study's pipeline: MiGEC version 1.2.6 was used for UMI-based consensus assembly to correct PCR and sequencing errors. MiXCR version 2.1.1 handled V(D)J alignment, clonotype assembly and CDR3 extraction. Gene usage, clonotype sharing and MAIT/NKT TCR abundance were normalised by analysing the top 1000, 10 000 and 20 000 clonotypes per sample. Diversity was computed as the inverse Simpson index with the vegan R package after downsampling to 27 000 UMIs. Paired Mann-Whitney U tests were applied to discordant twin pairs, with Benjamini-Hochberg correction for multiple testing. The reads, reprocessed by TCRdb, yield one row per CDR3 protein sequence and no DNA. The authors' filters were not applied to this entry. The sample table gives 200,000 to 250,000 distinct CDR3 sequences. The ten largest clones take up around 1.5% of the sample.

From each donor, an approximately 2.5 ml peripheral blood sample was collected into PAXgene tubes and stored at -80 degrees C. Without any T cell sorting, total RNA was extracted from whole blood using the PAXgene blood miRNA kit on an automated QIAcube. Deep TCRalpha and TCRbeta repertoire profiling with unique molecular barcoding was performed on peripheral blood of monozygotic twin pairs concordant or discordant for inflammatory bowel disease. For every twin pair, smoking habits were documented, and each individual was categorised as a current, former or never smoker. The CDR3 numbers 16 residues from cysteine through phenylalanine. There is no recorded DNA. From the germline V gene (reference sequence), CDR1 is DFQATT and CDR2 is SNEGSKA.

The chain couples TRBV20-1 to TRBJ2-1. The clonotype comes from a human donor with ulcerative colitis or Crohn's disease, or a healthy co-twin of an affected twin (not recorded which). The sequenced sample was blood. The encoded CDR3 is CSARDQGRRSYNEQFF.